The clone carrying this T cell receptor (beta chain) came up many times. Preparation of the TCRbeta library used unique molecular identifiers. TCRdb itself ran the PCR reads through MiXCR, one entry per CDR3 protein. The top ten hold 11% to 15% of the sample, which has around 96,000 distinct CDR3 sequences, 12% seen once. This sample was included in a study of T-cell reconstitution after alpha-beta-depleted transplantation in children. V gave up 3 bases and J gave up 1 base; unmatched junction bases: 7. This CDR3 region has 16 residues. Germline loops: CDR1 SGHTA, CDR2 FQGNSA. This chain joins TRBV7-2 and TRBJ2-7; TRBD2 aligns across 9 bases. The clonotype comes from a human donor who donated a stem cell graft to a child with inherited bone marrow failure. The starting material was PBMCs from the stem cell graft donor, obtained from the stem cell graft. Written as DNA, the CDR3 is TGTGCCAGCAGCTTGGATAGCGGGGGAAAATCCTACGAGCAGTACTTC. It codes for CASSLDSGGKSYEQYF.